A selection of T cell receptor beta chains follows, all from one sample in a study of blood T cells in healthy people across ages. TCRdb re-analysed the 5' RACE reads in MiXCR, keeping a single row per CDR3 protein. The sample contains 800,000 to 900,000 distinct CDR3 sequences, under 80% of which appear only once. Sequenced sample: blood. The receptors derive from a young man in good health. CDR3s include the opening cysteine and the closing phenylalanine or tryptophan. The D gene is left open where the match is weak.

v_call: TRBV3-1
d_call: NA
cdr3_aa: CASSRRNSPLHF

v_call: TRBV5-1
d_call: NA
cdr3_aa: CASRFSEAFF

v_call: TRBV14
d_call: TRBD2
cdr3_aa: CASSQGTSLWNEQFF

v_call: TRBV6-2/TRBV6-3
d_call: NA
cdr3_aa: CASSYSKYYTDTQYF

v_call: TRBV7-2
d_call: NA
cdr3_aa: CASSLWTDGEQYF

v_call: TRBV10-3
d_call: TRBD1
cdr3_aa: CAISEGTGFYYTF

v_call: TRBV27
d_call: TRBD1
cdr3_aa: CASSAGTGQYEQYF

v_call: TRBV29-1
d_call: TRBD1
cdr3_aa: CSVTTGGWTEAFF

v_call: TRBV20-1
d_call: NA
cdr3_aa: CSARDREEQYF

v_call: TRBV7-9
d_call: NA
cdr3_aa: CASSLVGQGKETQYF

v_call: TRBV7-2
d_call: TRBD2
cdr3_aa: CVSSSRGDSTDTQYF

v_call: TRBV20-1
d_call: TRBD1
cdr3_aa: CSGIRDRDTYEQYF

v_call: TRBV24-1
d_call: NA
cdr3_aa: CATSDPGANEQYF

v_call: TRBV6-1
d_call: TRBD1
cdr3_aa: CASRDHPGQGSEQYF

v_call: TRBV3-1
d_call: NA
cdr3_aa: CASSQEASVTPLHF

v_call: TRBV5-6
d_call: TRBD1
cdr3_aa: CASSPRTGVDEQYF

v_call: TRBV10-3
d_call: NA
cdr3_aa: CAISALDYGYTF